This T cell receptor (beta chain) was documented in a study of shared clonotypes between healthy human individuals. For the study at large: Used for every donor were three CD4 naive, three CD4 memory, two CD8 naive and one CD8 memory plate.

Germline V lookup: CDR1 LNHDA, CDR2 SQIVND (reference sequence). The CDR3 length is 15 residues. With 3 bases removed from V and 2 bases from J, the gap between germline ends came to 12 bases. Study-level findings and limits: Larger estimated richness was generally seen in naive subsets than in memory subsets. Only blood was sampled, and tissue TCR repertoires likely differ from blood ones.

Assay runs were performed at deep level. Assay used: immunoSEQ multiplex PCR; TCRdb lists only in-frame clones, some missing. Here the sample spans around 700,000 clones, 72% being singletons. A remark on this clone: Its antigen remains unidentified.

The sequenced material came from memory CD4+ T cells sorted from blood. Subset of the sample: CD45RA-negative fraction. V usage is TRBV19 and J usage is TRBJ2-3; maybe TRBD2 (5 bases). The TCR was taken from a woman aged 30 to 39 in good health. Here the CDR3 reads CASSIGRGPTDTQYF. The CDR3 DNA is TGTGCCAGTAGTATTGGGAGAGGGCCCACAGATACGCAGTATTTT.